Below are 29 T cell receptor beta chains sequenced from a single sample in a study of T cell repertoires in cytomegalovirus infection. TCRdb reanalysed the reads using MiXCR and keeps one entry per CDR3 protein. The sample carries about 700,000 distinct CDR3 sequences, around 30% recorded once. These receptors are not linked to any known antigen. The input for sequencing was cultured PBMCs, taken from culture after CMV antigen stimulation. The source is a human donor in good health (CMV status not recorded). Some clones in this sample may be carry-over from other donors' samples.

V gene TRBV12-3 or TRBV12-4 combines with J gene TRBJ2-1; weak D call: TRBD2 (6 bases). CDR3 length: 13 residues. V shed 6 bases and J shed 7 bases, with 13 bases lying between them. The CDR3 region has the DNA TGTGCCAGCAGGGACTACAAGAGGAATGAGCAGTTCTTC. As protein: CASRDYKRNEQFF.

The rearrangement links TRBV12-3 or TRBV12-4 to TRBJ2-1; TRBD2 matches at 9 bases. V lost 6 bases, J lost 2 bases, and 8 bases stayed unmatched. This CDR3 has 16 residues. DNA for the CDR3: TGTGCCAGCAGGGGTTCGGGGACTAGCCCCTACAATGAGCAGTTCTTC. It is translated as CASRGSGTSPYNEQFF.

V usage is TRBV20-1 and J usage is TRBJ2-1; TRBD2 agrees at 16 bases. This CDR3 is 18 amino acids long. J gave up 4 bases and V 0 bases, and 6 bases lay outside the gene matches. Germline V gene lookup returns CDR1 DFQATT and CDR2 SNEGSKA (reference sequence). The CDR3 nucleotides are TGCAGTGCTAGAGATAGGGGACTAGCGGGAGGGGAATACAATGAGCAGTTCTTC. Its protein product is CSARDRGLAGGEYNEQFF.

This clonotype came up a few times. The rearrangement joins TRBV19 to TRBJ1-1; tentative D call: TRBD1 (5 bases). The germline V gene has CDR1 LNHDA and CDR2 SQIVND (reference sequence). This CDR3 contains 15 residues. The V gene lost 6 bases and the J gene lost 6 bases, with 20 bases spanning the gap. The DNA of the CDR3 is TGTGCCAGTAGGTACAAGGGTGAGGGGTTCGCTGAAGCTTTCTTT. The encoded protein is CASRYKGEGFAEAFF.

The chain is built from TRBV12-3 or TRBV12-4 and TRBJ2-7; a possible D gene is TRBD1 (5 bases). The CDR3 is 12 residues long. Trimming removed 6 bases from V and 3 bases from J, with 9 bases in between. CDR3 loop: CASSPGNYEQYF. In DNA, the CDR3 is TGTGCCAGCAGCCCAGGGAACTACGAGCAGTACTTC.

A few counts support this clonotype. The rearrangement links TRBV5-4 to TRBJ1-4, with 7 bases that match TRBD1. Germline V lookup: CDR1 SGHNT, CDR2 YYREEE (reference sequence). The CDR3 spans 14 residues. The V segment lost 4 bases and the J segment 4 bases; nucleotides outside the gene matches: 4. CDR3 DNA: TGTGCCAGCAGCCGCCGGGACAGTAATGAAAAACTGTTTTTT. Translated, it gives CASSRRDSNEKLFF.

This clonotype has just a few counts. The CDR3 nucleotides are TGCGCCAGCAGTCAAATATGCGTCGGGACAGGGGGCCCGAGCAATCAGCCCCAGCATTTT. Its translation: CASSQICVGTGGPSNQPQHF. The gene calls are TRBV23-1 and TRBJ1-5, with 12 nucleotides matching TRBD1. TRBV23-1 is sorted into the ORF group, with uncertain function. This CDR3 is built from 20 residues. V lost 2 bases, J lost 1 base, and 12 bases stayed unmatched.

There are many counts of this clonotype. The J gene is TRBJ1-6, the V gene TRBV7-2; unclear D gene. Trimming cost V 0 bases and J 7 bases, with 7 bases left between them. The germline V gene has CDR1 SGHTA and CDR2 FQGNSA. CDR3 size: 14 residues. DNA for the CDR3: TGTGCCAGCAGCTTAGCGGGGTCCAATTCACCCCTCCACTTT. As protein: CASSLAGSNSPLHF.

This clonotype was seen at least ten times. The rearrangement joins TRBV4-3 to TRBJ2-3; no definite D call. The germline V and J ends were trimmed by 2 bases and 2 bases, with 8 bases remaining between them. This CDR3 has 14 residues. Germline CDR1 reads LGHNA; CDR2 reads YSLEER. The CDR3 DNA reads TGCGCCAGCAGCCAACTAGGGATCACAGATACGCAGTATTTT. Amino acids: CASSQLGITDTQYF.

Turning to this clonotype: A much bigger clone sits one base away, suggesting this may be a read error. This chain uses TRBV7-2 with TRBJ2-7; no reliable D call. Germline CDR1 and CDR2: SGHTA and FQGNSA. The CDR3 is made up of 14 amino acids. The CDR3 reads CASSSDGSSYKQYF. In DNA form, the CDR3 reads TGTGCCAGCAGCTCGGACGGAAGCTCCTACAAGCAGTACTTC.

The V call is TRBV12-3 or TRBV12-4, the J call TRBJ1-3, with D possibly matching TRBD1 (6 bases). This CDR3 spans 18 amino acids. The germline V and J ends were trimmed by 4 bases and 1 base, with 20 bases remaining between them. The CDR3, as DNA: TGTGCCAGCAGTTCCGAAGGACGGGGGGCATATTCTGGAAACACCATATATTTT. Amino acids: CASSSEGRGAYSGNTIYF.

This clonotype was seen ten or more times. The genes are TRBV7-2 and TRBJ1-6; the D is unclear. V dropped 5 bases and J dropped 0 bases, with 14 bases sitting between them. The CDR3 is 17 amino acids. Germline CDR1 is SGHTA and CDR2 is FQGNSA. This CDR3 is CASSTTPRSSYNSPLHF. DNA of the CDR3: TGTGCCAGCAGCACGACGCCAAGGAGCTCCTATAATTCACCCCTCCACTTT.

Concerning this clonotype itself: One end of the junction is discordant with germline, which a read error may explain. The gene calls are TRBV12-3 or TRBV12-4 and TRBJ2-7; 8 bases agree with TRBD2. This CDR3 spans 11 amino acids. The DNA of the CDR3 is TGTGCCAGCATCACTCCGTGCGGGGGGTCCTTC. It yields the protein CASITPCGGSF.

This clonotype was picked up many times. The chain employs TRBV7-2 and TRBJ2-3; maybe TRBD2 (5 bases). The CDR3 is 13 residues long. V shed 1 base and J shed 4 bases, with 6 bases lying between them. In germline, CDR1 is SGHTA, CDR2 FQGNSA. The CDR3 nucleotides read TGTGCCAGCAGCTTAGGGAGGTCAGATACGCAGTATTTT. This sequence encodes CASSLGRSDTQYF.

This chain joins TRBV5-1 and TRBJ2-3; tentatively, D is TRBD1 (5 bases). CDR1 is SGHRS and CDR2 is YFSETQ in the germline V gene. There are 14 residues in the CDR3. Trimming removed 5 bases at V and 4 bases at J, with 14 bases between. Written as DNA, the CDR3 is TGCGCCAGCAGAATGTCAGGGCCAGCAGATACGCAGTATTTT. It is translated as CASRMSGPADTQYF.

The rearrangement uses TRBV5-6 and TRBJ1-2; 9 bases fit TRBD1. With V trimmed by 4 bases and J by 2 bases, 9 bases remained unmatched. This CDR3 comprises 16 residues. CDR1 and CDR2 (germline): SGHDT, YYEEEE. The DNA for the CDR3 is TGTGCCAGCAGCCTAACAGGGGGCCGAGACAACTATGGCTACACCTTC. Amino acids: CASSLTGGRDNYGYTF.

This clonotype was detected only a few times. The rearrangement uses TRBV27 and TRBJ1-4, with a possible D match to TRBD1 (5 bases). The CDR3 sequence is 15 residues long. V lost 6 bases and J 4 bases, leaving 15 bases between the germline ends. Germline CDR1 MNHEY, CDR2 SMNVEV (reference sequence). In DNA form, the CDR3 reads TGTGCCAGCAGACCCAGGGTGCCGGGTAATGAAAAACTGTTTTTT. The encoded protein is CASRPRVPGNEKLFF.

This clonotype has a handful of counts. The gene calls are TRBV6-2 or TRBV6-3 and TRBJ2-3, with 9 bases identical to TRBD2. Per germline, CDR1 MNHEY and CDR2 SVGEGT. Trimming at V came to 8 bases and at J to 4 bases, leaving 16 bases not matched to a gene. The CDR3 length is 17 residues. The CDR3, as DNA: TGTGCCAGCTGTCTAGCGGGACTTCACCCCCGGGCAGATACGCAGTATTTT. As protein: CASCLAGLHPRADTQYF.

This clonotype came up many times. J is TRBJ1-4 and V is TRBV7-4, with D possibly matching TRBD1 (5 bases). Germline lookup yields CDR1 SGHVT and CDR2 SQSDAQ. The CDR3 runs 12 residues. Trimming pared 5 bases from V and 11 bases from J, leaving 12 bases between. The CDR3: CASSRTISKLFF. In DNA, the CDR3 is TGTGCCAGCAGCCGGACAATCAGCAAACTGTTTTTT.

The genes are TRBV7-9 and TRBJ2-6; D is unclear. CDR1 and CDR2 (germline): SEHNR, FQNEAQ (reference sequence). Between the trimmed V and J ends, which lost 5 bases and 4 bases, there was a span of 15 bases. This CDR3 has 16 residues. In nucleotides, the CDR3 is TGTGCCAGCAGCCTCACCTTGAGTAACGGGGCCAACGTCCTGACTTTC. Its protein is CASSLTLSNGANVLTF.

The chain combines TRBV12-3 or TRBV12-4 with TRBJ2-7; 11 bases agree with TRBD2. J was trimmed by 3 bases and V by 7 bases; bases with no gene match: 8. This CDR3 is 15 amino acids long. The CDR3: CASTSGTSGDYEQYF. The DNA of the CDR3 is TGTGCCAGCACTTCCGGGACTAGCGGCGACTACGAGCAGTACTTC.

The table lists this clonotype with a few counts. V gene TRBV19 combines with J gene TRBJ1-5, with no clear D. The germline V gene has CDR1 LNHDA and CDR2 SQIVND (reference sequence). This CDR3 has 14 amino acids. With 7 bases removed from V and 2 bases from J, the gap between germline ends came to 12 bases. CDR3 loop: CASTSSSRNQPQHF. DNA for the CDR3: TGTGCCAGTACGAGCAGTAGCCGCAATCAGCCCCAGCATTTT.

There are many counts of this clonotype. The genes are TRBV7-2 and TRBJ2-7; D gene uncertain. Germline V gene data show CDR1 as SGHTA and CDR2 as FQGNSA. The CDR3 spans 14 residues. V was pared by 5 bases and J by 6 bases, with 17 bases between. The CDR3 sequence: CASSKGPNVPEQYF. CDR3 sequence (DNA): TGTGCCAGCAGCAAAGGCCCTAACGTCCCCGAGCAGTACTTC.

This clonotype turned up a few times. This sequence joins TRBV19 and TRBJ1-1; D gene ambiguous. V was pared by 3 bases and J by 6 bases, with 14 bases between. Germline CDR1 and CDR2: LNHDA and SQIVND (reference sequence). This CDR3 has 14 amino acids. CDR3 in amino acids: CASSITHLRAEAFF. DNA for the CDR3: TGTGCCAGTAGTATCACACACCTTAGGGCTGAAGCTTTCTTT.

The chain employs TRBV7-9 and TRBJ2-5; D unclear. CDR3 size: 16 residues. In germline, CDR1 is SEHNR, CDR2 FQNEAQ (reference sequence). The V and J ends lost 1 base and 2 bases respectively, with 14 bases between them. The CDR3 protein is CASSLGGDAQQETQYF. CDR3 coding DNA: TGTGCCAGCAGCTTAGGTGGTGACGCACAGCAAGAGACCCAGTACTTC.

This clonotype was counted at least ten times. The chain joins TRBV11-2 to TRBJ1-3; D is unclear. Germline assignment: CDR1 SGHAT and CDR2 FQNNGV. V gave up 5 bases and J gave up 0 bases, with 11 bases separating them. The length of the CDR3 is 15 residues. The CDR3: CASSEDAFSGNTIYF. The CDR3 nucleotides read TGTGCCAGCAGCGAGGACGCCTTCTCTGGAAACACCATATATTTT. Full variable domain (missing parts from reference TRBV11-2 and TRBJ1-3): EAGVAQSPRYKIIEKRQSVAFWCNPISGHATLYWYQQILGQGPKLLIQFQNNGVVDDSQLPKDRFSAERLKGVDSTLKIQPAKLEDSAVYLCASSEDAFSGNTIYFGEGSWLTVV.

This clonotype was observed a few times. The V gene is TRBV2, the J gene TRBJ2-3; D might be TRBD2 (5 bases). V gave up 5 bases and J gave up 9 bases, with 15 bases separating them. This CDR3 spans 13 amino acids. Germline V lookup: CDR1 SNHLY, CDR2 FYNNEI. CDR3 nucleotide sequence: TGTGCCAGCAGTCTAAGGCCGAGGGAGACGCAGTATTTT. Protein product: CASSLRPRETQYF.

This sequence joins TRBV27 and TRBJ1-1; TRBD1 matches at 7 bases. CDR1 is MNHEY and CDR2 is SMNVEV in the germline V gene (reference sequence). The CDR3 totals 14 residues. Trimming at V came to 3 bases and at J to 3 bases, leaving 4 bases not matched to a gene. CDR3 bases: TGTGCCAGCAGTTTCGCCGACAGGGACACTGAAGCTTTCTTT. It yields the protein CASSFADRDTEAFF.

J is TRBJ1-4 and V is TRBV28; TRBD1 might be the D (5 bases). This CDR3 comprises 14 residues. Per germline, CDR1 MDHEN and CDR2 SYDVKM. Trimming took 9 bases from V and 3 from J, leaving 14 bases between them. The CDR3 sequence: CASLRGGPNEKLFF. The CDR3 DNA reads as TGTGCCAGTCTCCGGGGGGGACCTAATGAAAAACTGTTTTTT.